This T cell receptor (beta chain) was recovered during a study of blood T cell repertoires in COVID-19. For recovered donors of Cohort 3, there were two negative PCRs, clearance, or symptom resolution. Profiled with immunoSEQ multiplex PCR; TCRdb holds only in-frame clones, not every one. The table lists more than 250,000 clones, roughly 90% of them singletons. The CDR3 covers 15 residues. Germline trimming cut 4 bases from V and 6 bases from J; bases unmatched to any gene: 7. Germline V gene data show CDR1 as SEHNR and CDR2 as FQNEAQ (reference sequence). The TCR was taken from a woman aged 30 to 39 who had recovered from COVID-19. The sequencing sample was made of PBMCs or T cells enriched from blood (not recorded which). The rearrangement links TRBV7-9 to TRBJ2-1, with 9 bases matching TRBD1. The CDR3 bases are TGTGCCAGCAGCTCCGGGACAGGGTTTACCAATGAGCAGTTCTTC. It encodes CASSSGTGFTNEQFF.